Listed here are 31 T cell receptor beta chains from one sample, sequenced in a study of CDR3 diversity in severe acne. MiXCR, run by TCRdb on the PCR reads, gives a single entry per CDR3 protein. This table holds roughly 100,000 distinct CDR3 sequences, 51% found once. Input material: blood. The receptors shown here come from a male donor with acne.

V and J are TRBV20-1 and TRBJ2-5; D uncertain. The V end lost 3 bases, the J end lost 0 bases, and 8 bases lay between the germline ends. The CDR3 has 13 amino acids. Germline CDR1 reads DFQATT; CDR2 reads SNEGSKA (reference sequence). CDR3 sequence: CSARGRDQETQYF. The CDR3 DNA is TGCAGTGCTAGGGGCCGTGACCAAGAGACCCAGTACTTC.

In regard to this clonotype: An end of the junction does not agree with germline; a read error may underlie this. The CDR3, as DNA: TGTGCCAGCAGCCAAACGGGAGTGGGGGTCGGGGAGCCGTTTTTT. This sequence encodes CASSQTGVGVGEPFF. The rearrangement joins TRBV3-1 to TRBJ2-2; tentatively, D is TRBD2 (6 bases). This CDR3 has 15 amino acids. Germline lookup yields CDR1 LGHDT and CDR2 YNNKEL (reference sequence).

The chain is built from TRBV29-1 and TRBJ2-7; 7 nucleotides match TRBD2. V lost 1 base and J lost 4; bases outside the gene matches: 4. This CDR3 is 13 amino acids long. The germline CDR1 and CDR2 sequences are SQVTM and ANQGSEA. CDR3 sequence reads: CSVEAGTKYEQYF. The CDR3, as DNA: TGCAGCGTTGAAGCCGGGACTAAATACGAGCAGTACTTC.

This clonotype has a count of ten or more. A read error is possible here, since a much larger clone lies one base away. This chain uses TRBV15 with TRBJ2-7, with D perhaps matching TRBD2 (5 bases). This CDR3 has 16 amino acids. Germline-derived CDR1 and CDR2 are LNHNV and YYDKDF (reference sequence). CDR3 DNA sequence: TGTGCCACCAGCAGAGATAGGCAAGGGCGCGGGTACGGGCAGTACTTC. Translation: CATSRDRQGRGYGQYF.

In its sample, this clonotype was seen many times. The chain employs TRBV7-3 and TRBJ2-5; possibly TRBD2 for D (5 bases). Between the trimmed V and J ends, which lost 5 bases and 8 bases, there was a span of 15 bases. Germline-derived CDR1 and CDR2 are SGHTA and FQGTGA. The CDR3 has 13 residues. The chain's CDR3 is CASSPQVPGTQYF. The CDR3, as DNA: TGTGCCAGCAGCCCCCAAGTGCCGGGAACCCAGTACTTC. The full variable domain, in which reference TRBV7-3 and TRBJ2-5 provide the parts outside the CDR3, is GAGVSQTPSNKVTEKGKYVELRCDPISGHTALYWYRQSLGQGPEFLIYFQGTGAADDSGLPNDRFFAVRPEGSVSTLKIQRTERGDSAVYLCASSPQVPGTQYFGPGTRLLVL.

The chain combines TRBV7-8 with TRBJ2-6; 7 bases fit TRBD1. The CDR3 runs to 17 residues. Germline CDR1 is SGHVS and CDR2 is FQNEAQ. V trimming: 5 bases; J trimming: 5 bases; junction bases outside the gene matches: 12. The chain's CDR3 is CASSTPGGKRRANVLTF. The CDR3, as DNA: TGTGCCAGCAGCACCCCAGGGGGAAAGCGGCGGGCCAACGTCCTGACTTTC.

A remark on this clonotype: One junction end does not reproduce the germline sequence, and a read error may be involved. The genes are TRBV7-8 and TRBJ2-3; 7 positions agree with TRBD2. This CDR3 has 20 amino acids. Germline loops: CDR1 SGHVS, CDR2 FQNEAQ. In nucleotides, the CDR3 is TGTGCCAGCGGCTTAGACCCCCGACTGGGGACTAACGTGAGGGGAGATACGCAGTATTTT. Translating it yields CASGLDPRLGTNVRGDTQYF.

The chain carries TRBV28 and TRBJ2-7, with 10 bases identical to TRBD2. The CDR3 runs to 16 residues. Germline V gives CDR1 MDHEN, CDR2 SYDVKM. The J segment lost 4 bases and the V segment lost 4 bases, leaving 10 bases of the junction unmatched. The CDR3 loop reads CASSSTLGLAQYEQYF. In DNA form, the CDR3 reads TGTGCCAGCAGTTCCACCTTGGGACTAGCGCAATACGAGCAGTACTTC.

Comments on this clonotype: The junction differs from germline at one of its ends, possibly a read error. The chain is built from TRBV10-2 and TRBJ1-5, with D unclear. The germline CDR1 and CDR2 sequences are WSHSY and SAAADI. This CDR3 spans 11 amino acids. The CDR3 DNA sequence: TGTGCCAGCACCTCATCCCAGCCCCAGCATTTT. It translates to CASTSSQPQHF.

This clonotype appeared a few times. The genes are TRBV7-9 and TRBJ2-7, with D unresolved. V was shortened by 0 bases and J by 2 bases, with 14 bases between the two germline ends. CDR3 length: 16 amino acids. Germline V gives CDR1 SEHNR, CDR2 FQNEAQ (reference sequence). The CDR3 sequence: CASSLAGTLSTYEQYF. The CDR3 bases are TGTGCCAGCAGCTTAGCGGGAACCCTTTCAACCTACGAGCAGTACTTC.

In regard to this clonotype: This may stem from a read error, because a much larger clone lies one nucleotide away. The rearrangement uses TRBV19 and TRBJ2-7; 8 nucleotides agree with TRBD2. Losses at the gene ends were 4 bases for V and 3 bases for J; bases not matched to a gene: 5. Germline CDR1 and CDR2: LNHDA and SQIVND (reference sequence). The CDR3 runs to 14 residues. As DNA, the CDR3 is TGTGCCAGTAGTACAAGCGGGGGCCACTACGAGCAGTACTTC. Its translation is CASSTSGGHYEQYF.

A single count supports this clonotype. V gene TRBV7-9 combines with J gene TRBJ1-2; unclear D gene. There are 13 residues in the CDR3. V shed 1 base and J shed 10 bases, with 13 bases lying between them. Per germline, CDR1 SEHNR and CDR2 FQNEAQ (reference sequence). CDR3 DNA sequence: TGTGCCAGCAGCTTAGGACACGGAGAGGACTACACCTTC. It is translated as CASSLGHGEDYTF.

This clonotype was seen ten or more times. V is TRBV24-1 and J is TRBJ2-1, with D perhaps matching TRBD1 (6 bases). This CDR3 has 13 residues. The V and J ends lost 4 bases and 7 bases respectively, with 10 bases between them. In germline, CDR1 is KGHDR, CDR2 SFDVKD. In nucleotides, the CDR3 is TGTGCCACCAGTGAACCCGGACAGAATGAGCAGTTCTTC. Protein sequence: CATSEPGQNEQFF.

This clonotype has a count of ten or more. Here the CDR3 reads CASSRGGGLEAFF. CDR3 DNA: TGTGCCAGTAGTAGGGGCGGGGGTCTCGAAGCTTTCTTT. The J gene is TRBJ1-1, the V gene TRBV19, with D possibly TRBD1 on 5 matching bases. This CDR3 has 13 amino acids. V lost 4 bases, J lost 8 bases, and 14 bases lay in between. Germline CDR1 reads LNHDA; CDR2 reads SQIVND (reference sequence).

This clonotype was seen only a few times. The chain joins TRBV27 to TRBJ2-6; no reliable D call. V dropped 0 bases and J dropped 4 bases, with 4 bases sitting between them. Per the germline V gene, CDR1 is MNHEY and CDR2 is SMNVEV (reference sequence). The CDR3 is made up of 14 amino acids. In DNA, the CDR3 is TGTGCCAGCAGTTTATCGAAGGGGGCCAACGTCCTGACTTTC. Protein sequence: CASSLSKGANVLTF.

This chain links TRBV19 with TRBJ1-2; D remains ambiguous. The CDR3 extends over 13 amino acids. Germline lookup yields CDR1 LNHDA and CDR2 SQIVND (reference sequence). Trimming pared 5 bases from V and 2 bases from J, leaving 9 bases between. CDR3 residues: CASSVQKNYGYTF. The DNA of the CDR3 is TGTGCCAGTAGTGTACAGAAGAACTATGGCTACACCTTC.

The sample holds many counts of this clonotype. The chain is built from TRBV12-3 or TRBV12-4 and TRBJ2-1; 7 bases agree with TRBD2. CDR3 size: 15 residues. V shed 10 bases and J 1 base; nucleotides not matched to a gene: 10. The CDR3 nucleotides are TGTGCCACCTCACTAGTAGCGGGTTCCTACAATGAGCAGTTCTTC. It specifies CATSLVAGSYNEQFF.

The chain links TRBV29-1 to TRBJ1-5; 9 nucleotides match TRBD1. There are 13 residues in the CDR3. V dropped 6 bases and J dropped 7; count of bases not matched to a gene: 7. Germline V gives CDR1 SQVTM, CDR2 ANQGSEA. CDR3 nucleotides: TGCAGCGTCACACAGGGGGCTAGACAGCCCCAGCATTTT. Encoded protein: CSVTQGARQPQHF.

This clonotype has only one observation. This chain connects TRBV14 to TRBJ2-5; possible D gene TRBD1, 7 bases. CDR1 is SGHDN, CDR2 FVKESK, per germline. CDR3 size: 18 residues. V was clipped by 0 bases and J by 4 bases, with 21 bases between them. The CDR3 region has the DNA TGTGCCAGCAGCCAAGACCGACAGGGAGGAATCCTTCTAGAGACCCAGTACTTC. This translates into CASSQDRQGGILLETQYF.

The CDR3, as DNA: TGTGCCAGCAGCTTCGGGCAGGAGGAGCTGTTTTTT. It encodes CASSFGQEELFF. The chain links TRBV7-8 to TRBJ2-2; D is unresolved. CDR1 is SGHVS and CDR2 is FQNEAQ in the germline V gene. CDR3 length: 12 amino acids. Trimming took off 3 bases at V and 10 bases at J, with 9 bases between the two ends.

V gene TRBV20-1 combines with J gene TRBJ2-3; D gene ambiguous. Germline V lookup: CDR1 DFQATT, CDR2 SNEGSKA (reference sequence). There are 15 residues in the CDR3. The ends were cut back, 1 base at V and 2 bases at J, with 13 bases in the middle. DNA for the CDR3: TGCAGTGCTAGAGTCGGCTCGTTGAACACAGATACGCAGTATTTT. This encodes CSARVGSLNTDTQYF.

The chain carries TRBV6-6 and TRBJ2-7; D ambiguous. The CDR3 has 13 amino acids. V was shortened by 2 bases and J by 4 bases, with 9 bases between the two germline ends. In germline, CDR1 is MNHNY, CDR2 SVGAGI (reference sequence). The CDR3 sequence: CASSYASIYEQYF. The CDR3 DNA sequence: TGTGCCAGCAGTTACGCATCGATATACGAGCAGTACTTC.

This sequence joins TRBV6-1 and TRBJ2-7; 7 positions match TRBD1. The CDR3 covers 15 residues. Trimming removed 3 bases from V and 3 bases from J; junction bases left unmatched: 8. CDR1 and CDR2 (germline): MNHNS, SASEGT. CDR3: CASSDGTDTLYEQYF. Written as DNA, the CDR3 is TGTGCCAGCAGTGATGGGACAGATACGCTCTACGAGCAGTACTTC.

This clonotype was seen at least ten times. In nucleotides, the CDR3 is TGTGCCAGTAGTCCCCCCTCAAGGCTTTTCACCGGGGAGCTGTTTTTT. Translating it yields CASSPPSRLFTGELFF. The chain links TRBV19 to TRBJ2-2; D gene uncertain. Trimming pared 5 bases from V and 4 bases from J, leaving 17 bases between. CDR1 is LNHDA, CDR2 SQIVND, per germline (reference sequence). The CDR3 covers 16 residues.

The V and J genes are TRBV7-9 and TRBJ1-1; possibly TRBD1 for D (6 bases). Germline V gene lookup returns CDR1 SEHNR and CDR2 FQNEAQ (reference sequence). There are 15 residues in the CDR3. V lost 5 bases and J 1 base, leaving 14 bases between the germline ends. The chain's CDR3 is CASSPTGGRNTEAFF. The CDR3 nucleotides read TGTGCCAGCAGCCCGACAGGAGGAAGGAACACTGAAGCTTTCTTT.

The table lists this clonotype with a count of one. The rearrangement uses TRBV4-2 and TRBJ2-1, with 9 positions matching TRBD1. Germline V gene sequence: CDR1 LGHNA, CDR2 YNFKEQ. Trimming cost V 6 bases and J 10 bases; bases outside gene matches: 10. This CDR3 is 14 amino acids long. The CDR3 region has the DNA TGTGCCAGCAGTGGGGGACAGGGCAATGTAGAGCAGTTCTTC. It yields the protein CASSGGQGNVEQFF.

Worth noting for this clonotype: This may come from a read error, since a much larger clone is one base off. The rearrangement uses TRBV5-5 and TRBJ2-1; 11 nucleotides match TRBD2. The germline CDR1 and CDR2 sequences are SGHKS and YYEKEE (reference sequence). The V and J ends lost 7 bases and 5 bases, in that order; junction bases with no gene match: 8. The CDR3 has 15 amino acids. The CDR3 nucleotides read TGTGCCAGCGAGACTGAGACTAGCGGGAACAATGAGCAGTTCTTC. Protein sequence: CASETETSGNNEQFF.

V is TRBV29-1 and J is TRBJ1-1; 8 nucleotides align to TRBD1. The CDR3 is 14 amino acids. The trim removed 6 bases at V and 5 bases at J, leaving 11 bases unmatched. The germline V gene encodes CDR1 SQVTM and CDR2 ANQGSEA. The CDR3 nucleotides read TGCAGCGTCGGGACAGGTAGTTTTTATACTGAAGCTTTCTTT. Protein sequence: CSVGTGSFYTEAFF.

The chain joins TRBV7-9 to TRBJ2-5; 8 nucleotides align to TRBD2. The CDR3 loop spans 14 amino acids. Germline CDR1 and CDR2: SEHNR and FQNEAQ (reference sequence). J lost 2 bases, V lost 4 bases, and 3 bases had no gene match. Written as DNA, the CDR3 is TGTGCCAGCAGCTCAACTAGCGGACAAGAGACCCAGTACTTC. Protein product: CASSSTSGQETQYF.

Of note for this clonotype: A much bigger clone sits one base away, suggesting this may be a read error. This sequence joins TRBV5-1 and TRBJ2-2; unclear D gene. The CDR3 loop spans 15 amino acids. The germline V gene has CDR1 SGHRS and CDR2 YFSETQ. Between the trimmed V and J ends, which lost 1 base and 1 base, there was a span of 8 bases. For the CDR3, the DNA is TGCGCCAGCAGCTTGAAACCCGGGAACACCGGGGAGCTGTTTTTT. This encodes CASSLKPGNTGELFF.

This clonotype was seen only a few times. J is TRBJ2-7 and V is TRBV20-1; TRBD1 aligns across 10 bases. The CDR3 is made up of 13 amino acids. Germline values: CDR1 DFQATT, CDR2 SNEGSKA (reference sequence). V gave up 7 bases and J gave up 5 bases; unmatched junction bases: 8. The CDR3 is CSETGQGFHEQYF. The DNA of the CDR3 is TGCAGTGAGACGGGACAGGGGTTCCACGAGCAGTACTTC.